Described below is a single T cell receptor beta chain sequence and its context. Its antigen remains unidentified. This sample stems from a study of Tregs in tolerant kidney transplant recipients. Study conclusions and caveats: Biological reproducibility was not directly addressed, but technical replication error appeared minimal.

The CDR3 spans 19 residues. V lost 1 base to trimming and J lost 2 bases, with 21 bases between them. CDR1 is LNHDA and CDR2 is SQIVND in the germline V gene (reference sequence). Using immunoSEQ multiplex PCR, the repertoire was profiled, and TCRdb retains in-frame clones only, with some absent. Here the sample spans roughly 250,000 clones, 84% being singletons. Unstimulated regulatory T cells (CD4+CD25+CD127-), CD4+CD25- non-regulatory cells, CD4 and CD8 cells were FACS-sorted from thawed PBMCs. What was sequenced was CD4+ T cells from blood. The chain has TRBV19 and TRBJ1-5; D is ambiguous. This receptor was identified in a human donor in good health. The DNA of the CDR3 is TGTGCCAGTAGTATAGTGGGCCGTGCGCGGGCATATGGCAATCAGCCCCAGCATTTT. Translating it yields CASSIVGRARAYGNQPQHF.